This record looks at one TCR beta chain sequence and its context. No antigen is known for it. These data are taken from a study of CD8+CD57+ T cells in acquired aplastic anemia. Study conclusions and caveats: Researchers report that twenty-nine CD8+ CDR3 sequences appeared in both patients and controls.

Profiling that covered TCR beta VDJ and CDR3 relied on genomic DNA as its template. Via MiXCR, TCRdb re-called the reads, giving one row per CDR3 protein. The sample lists approximately 380,000 distinct CDR3 sequences, roughly 64% occurring once. The ends were cut back, 3 bases at V and 10 bases at J, with 20 bases in the middle. This CDR3 region has 14 residues. Germline V gene sequence: CDR1 SGDLS, CDR2 YYNGEE. The receptor was isolated from a human donor in good health, serving as a control. The sample was sorted CD4+, CD8+, or CD8+CD57+ T cells (not recorded which) from PBMCs. V is TRBV9 and J is TRBJ2-7; possibly TRBD1 or TRBD2 for D (5 bases each). The CDR3 region is CASSEEGLTPLQYF. In DNA form, the CDR3 reads TGTGCCAGCAGCGAAGAGGGGCTCACACCCCTCCAGTACTTC.